Sequencing of this T cell receptor beta chain was carried out in a study of OX40 agonist ivuxolimab in advanced cancers. Whole-study context: Six ivuxolimab dose levels, 0.01 to 10 mg/kg, were given intravenously every 2 weeks.

The repertoire was sequenced with immunoSEQ multiplex PCR; TCRdb's copy has only in-frame clones and lacks some. The sample shows 85,000 to 100,000 clones, 75% to 90% of them seen only once. Trimming cost V 7 bases and J 6 bases, with 19 bases left between them. Germline V CDR1 and CDR2: LGHNA, YNFKEQ. This CDR3 has 15 residues. Comment on this clone: Its specificity is not known.

Patients with a history of autoimmune disease or on systemic immunosuppression were excluded. The study's findings and limits: Circulating CD4+ and CD8+ T cells showed clonal expansion by week 6 at 0.1 to 3.0 mg/kg. The mean number of expanded clones was higher in CD8+ T cells than in CD4+.

This receptor was taken from an adult with an advanced solid tumor such as melanoma, head and neck, liver or kidney cancer. The material was CD4+ or CD8+ T cells sorted from blood, obtained in a trial of the OX40 agonist ivuxolimab. The V call is TRBV4-2, the J call TRBJ2-1, with TRBD2 as a possible D gene (5 bases). As DNA, the CDR3 is TGTGCCAGCAACCGCGCCACTAGGGATTTCAATGAGCAGTTCTTC. Amino acid sequence: CASNRATRDFNEQFF.